These T cell receptor beta chains were read from a single sample in a study of blood T cell repertoires in COVID-19. The data were produced by immunoSEQ multiplex PCR, yet TCRdb's version contains in-frame clones alone and is incomplete. The repertoire holds 250,000 to 300,000 clones, 88% seen once, with approximately 2% in the top ten. Material for sequencing was PBMCs or T cells enriched from blood (not recorded which). The receptors originated from a woman in her sixties in a cohort exposed to, infected with or recovered from COVID-19 (not recorded which). Each CDR3 is given with its conserved first and last residue.

J gene | V gene | CDR3 protein
TRBJ2-7 | TRBV7-6 | CASSPRSTYEQYF
TRBJ2-4 | TRBV19 | CASSPNRPRRGGNIQYF
TRBJ2-3 | TRBV27 | CASSRQPPSSPLPDTQYF
TRBJ1-5 | TRBV28 | CASSRQSSGNNQPQHF
TRBJ1-6 | TRBV10-2 | CASTSAGTNSPLHF
TRBJ1-4 | TRBV5-1 | CASSLTGAEEKLFF
TRBJ1-2 | TRBV30 | CAWSGDTFKGVGYTF
TRBJ2-7 | TRBV15 | CATSRGGTGNEQYF
TRBJ2-1 | TRBV28 | CASRLAGGGNEQFF
TRBJ2-3 | TRBV28 | CASSFTGTSRDTQYF
TRBJ2-2 | TRBV6-5 | CASRTGTGAGELFF
TRBJ2-7 | TRBV19 | CASVTERTGDYEQYF
TRBJ1-6 | TRBV2 | CASSYRGDNSPLHF
TRBJ1-1 | TRBV29-1 | CSAATPGQGNTEAFF
TRBJ1-1 | TRBV19 | CASSTSGHSNTEAFF
TRBJ2-7 | TRBV6-5 | CASSLRTSGYEQYF
TRBJ2-1 | TRBV5-5 | CASSLLGGGSEQFF
TRBJ1-1 | TRBV3-1/TRBV3-2 | CASRLRQENTEAFF
TRBJ1-5 | TRBV3-1/TRBV3-2 | CASSPLAGGNQPQHF
TRBJ2-1 | TRBV7-2 | CASSLGLGYNEQFF
TRBJ2-7 | TRBV7-9 | CASSLWDSPDEQYF
TRBJ2-5 | TRBV5-1 | CASSLAPLAGVSETQYF
TRBJ2-3 | TRBV19 | CASSPPLGLAGGPRLTDTQYF
TRBJ2-7 | TRBV24-1 | CATSDGYEQYF
TRBJ1-6 | TRBV6-4 | CASSDSGGANSPLHF
TRBJ2-2 | TRBV6-2/TRBV6-3 | CASSYSIGVRELFF
TRBJ1-2 | TRBV18 | CASSPPRLEGGYTF
TRBJ2-6 | TRBV18 | CASSPVPISGANVLTF